One T cell receptor beta chain is described in this entry. This record belongs to a study of T cells in Graves' hyperthyroidism and ophthalmopathy. The study defined stable Graves' hyperthyroidism as no ophthalmopathy progression within 18 months. The diagnoses drew upon clinical symptoms, serum thyroxine and TRAb, thyroid ultrasound and orbital computed tomography. Germline V gene lookup returns CDR1 KGHSH and CDR2 LQKENI. Unmatched junction bases numbered 18, after V lost 5 bases and J lost 4 bases. The CDR3 sequence is 19 residues long. TCR beta CDR3 regions were amplified from RNA. A first-round RT-PCR of the TCR CDR3 used the HTBI primer set. One entry per CDR3 protein results from TCRdb running MiXCR on the multiplex PCR reads. Of more than 550,000 distinct CDR3 sequences in the sample, roughly 17% are singletons; the top ten hold 15% to 19%.

The clonotype was recovered from a man in his forties or fifties with Graves' hyperthyroidism. The V and J genes are TRBV18 and TRBJ2-1, with 9 positions matching TRBD2. The sequenced sample consisted of blood. The CDR3 coding sequence is TGTGCCAGCTCAGCTACCACCGGGCGACTAGCGGCAAGATACAATGAGCAGTTCTTC. This translates into CASSATTGRLAARYNEQFF.